The text below deals with one T cell receptor (beta chain). The antigen is not known. TCRdb's copy holds only in-frame clones and misses some; the assay was immunoSEQ multiplex PCR. Of roughly 250,000 clones listed, around 87% are singletons. These data are taken from a study of cytomegalovirus exposure and HLA in healthy donors. Regarding the study as a whole: In vitro, a few CMV-associated chains proved specific for CMV antigens.

The donors were members of the validation cohort, which comprised around 110 subjects and was separate from the first cohort of several hundred subjects. The receptor was derived from a man in his late teens or twenties in good health and CMV-seronegative. Input material: PBMCs.

The CDR3 DNA sequence: TGTGCCAGCTCCCCGAAACCAGGGGTAATCTACGAGCAGTACTTC. Its translation: CASSPKPGVIYEQYF. The chain couples TRBV7-3 to TRBJ2-7, with a tentative D call TRBD1 (6 bases). V was shortened by 8 bases and J by 3 bases, with 20 bases between the two germline ends. Germline CDR1 is SGHTA and CDR2 is FQGTGA. The CDR3 contains 15 residues.